The following is a T cell receptor beta chain sequence with its context. This entry belongs to a study of blood T cell repertoires in COVID-19. Study overall: The United States, Italy and Spain were the sources of the acute and convalescent COVID-19 samples.

Produced via immunoSEQ multiplex PCR; TCRdb's table is partial and in-frame only. The sample holds about 190,000 clones, roughly 89% seen once. Germline CDR1 reads SGDLS; CDR2 reads YYNGEE. V was pared by 3 bases and J by 2 bases, with 13 bases between. This CDR3 spans 15 amino acids. The sample taken for sequencing was peripheral blood. This sequence joins TRBV9 and TRBJ2-3, with D possibly TRBD1 on 5 matching bases. This receptor was taken from a man aged 45-65 years with acute or convalescent COVID-19. CDR3 residues: CASSGYRIYTDTQYF. The CDR3, as DNA: TGTGCCAGCAGCGGATACAGGATTTACACAGATACGCAGTATTTT.